Each of the 13 T cell receptor beta chains below was sequenced from the same sample in a study of blood T cell repertoires in COVID-19. TCRdb's copy holds only in-frame clones and misses some; the assay was immunoSEQ multiplex PCR. This table holds about 180,000 clones, around 83% found once. The sequencing input was peripheral blood. These receptors were collected from a woman aged 30 to 39 with active or convalescent COVID-19.

This clone has just one count. V usage is TRBV9 and J usage is TRBJ2-7, with D tentatively TRBD1 (5 bases). Trimming pared 0 bases from V and 2 bases from J, leaving 9 bases between. This CDR3 contains 14 residues. The V gene's germline CDR1 is SGDLS and CDR2 YYNGEE. The CDR3 bases are TGTGCCAGCAGCGTAGAGCAGGGCCCCTACGAGCAGTACTTC. Translation: CASSVEQGPYEQYF.

The chain is built from TRBV28 and TRBJ2-3; a weak D match, TRBD2 (6 bases). The CDR3 has 16 amino acids. V lost 4 bases, J lost 4 bases, and 18 bases lay in between. The germline CDR1 and CDR2 sequences are MDHEN and SYDVKM. The CDR3 nucleotides are TGTGCCAGCAGTTCCCCCGGCCCGAGGAGGGCAGATACGCAGTATTTT. This codes for CASSSPGPRRADTQYF. Full variable domain (outside the CDR3, taken from reference TRBV28 and TRBJ2-3): DVKVTQSSRYLVKRTGEKVFLECVQDMDHENMFWYRQDPGLGLRLIYFSYDVKMKEKGDIPEGYSVSREKKERFSLILESASTNQTSMYLCASSSPGPRRADTQYFGPGTRLTVL.

This rearrangement joins TRBV19 to TRBJ1-2, with 10 bases identical to TRBD1. Germline trimming cut 8 bases from V and 5 bases from J; bases unmatched to any gene: 14. Looked up from germline, CDR1 is LNHDA and CDR2 is SQIVND (reference sequence). The CDR3 length is 16 residues. CDR3 sequence: CASSPRSGTGAYGYTF. For the CDR3, the DNA is TGTGCCAGTTCACCCCGGTCCGGGACAGGGGCATATGGCTACACCTTC.

This sequence joins TRBV18 and TRBJ2-2, with D perhaps TRBD1 (6 bases). The CDR3 loop spans 20 amino acids. V was pared by 1 base and J by 0 bases, with 21 bases between. CDR1 KGHSH and CDR2 LQKENI come from the germline V gene. The CDR3 reads CASSPLSTSRGRSNTGELFF. The CDR3 DNA is TGTGCCAGCTCACCACTCTCAACCTCCAGGGGCAGGTCGAACACCGGGGAGCTGTTTTTT.

This clone occurred a few times. The chain employs TRBV3-1 (or the pseudogene TRBV3-2) and TRBJ2-7; D possibly corresponds to TRBD1 (5 bases). V lost 4 bases and J lost 0, with 10 bases in between. The CDR3 extends over 14 amino acids. Germline CDR1 and CDR2: LGHDT and YNNKEL (reference sequence). CDR3: CASSLKGNSYEQYF. CDR3 nucleotides: TGTGCCAGCAGCCTCAAGGGGAACTCCTACGAGCAGTACTTC.

This clone was found once. This chain joins TRBV19 and TRBJ1-5; 8 bases agree with TRBD1. Looked up from germline, CDR1 is LNHDA and CDR2 is SQIVND (reference sequence). Trimming cost V 5 bases and J 4 bases; bases outside gene matches: 10. The CDR3 runs to 16 residues. The CDR3 loop reads CASSPAGTGFNQPQHF. The CDR3, as DNA: TGTGCCAGTAGTCCAGCGGGGACAGGCTTTAATCAGCCCCAGCATTTT. The variable domain in full, with the rest retrieved from reference TRBV19 and TRBJ1-5, is DGGITQSPKYLFRKEGQNVTLSCEQNLNHDAMYWYRQDPGQGLRLIYYSQIVNDFQKGDIAEGYSVSREKKESFPLTVTSAQKNPTAFYLCASSPAGTGFNQPQHFGDGTRLSIL.

The chain uses TRBV30 and TRBJ1-1, with TRBD1 matching over 7 bases. This CDR3 has 13 residues. Losses at the gene ends were 6 bases for V and 4 bases for J; bases not matched to a gene: 8. Germline-derived CDR1 and CDR2 are GTSNPN and SVGIG (reference sequence). The CDR3 region has the DNA TGTGCCTGTGCAGGGGGTCGAGCCACTGAAGCTTTCTTT. It translates to CACAGGRATEAFF.

The rearrangement joins TRBV15 to TRBJ1-6; D is ambiguous. Between the trimmed V and J ends, which lost 0 bases and 9 bases, there was a span of 6 bases. Germline CDR1 reads LNHNV; CDR2 reads YYDKDF (reference sequence). The CDR3 spans 13 residues. CDR3 amino acids: CATSRDRGSPLHF. The CDR3 DNA follows: TGTGCCACCAGCAGAGATCGAGGTTCACCCCTCCACTTT. The entire variable domain, with the rest obtained from reference TRBV15 and TRBJ1-6, is as follows: DAMVIQNPRYQVTQFGKPVTLSCSQTLNHNVMYWYQQKSSQAPKLLFHYYDKDFNNEADTPDNFQSRRPNTSFCFLDIRSPGLGDTAMYLCATSRDRGSPLHFGNGTRLTVT.

The chain combines TRBV3-1 (or the pseudogene TRBV3-2) with TRBJ1-3; 7 bases are shared with TRBD1. The CDR3 contains 14 residues. The V gene end was trimmed by 6 bases and the J gene end by 3 bases; junction bases not matched to a gene: 5. The germline V gene has CDR1 LGHDT and CDR2 YNNKEL (reference sequence). The CDR3 region is CASRPGGGGNTIYF. The DNA for the CDR3 is TGTGCCAGCAGGCCAGGGGGTGGTGGAAACACCATATATTTT.

V is TRBV3-1 (or the pseudogene TRBV3-2) and J is TRBJ1-2; D is possibly TRBD1 (5 bases). The CDR3 sequence is 14 residues long. Germline V gives CDR1 LGHDT, CDR2 YNNKEL (reference sequence). Trimming took 0 bases from V and 8 from J, leaving 13 bases between them. The CDR3 DNA reads as TGTGCCAGCAGCCAAGATAGGAGGGGCTGGGGCTACACCTTC. It specifies CASSQDRRGWGYTF.

In its sample, this clone was seen a few times. The chain combines TRBV4-1 with TRBJ1-5; the D is unclear. Trimming shortened V by 2 bases and J by 9 bases, and 14 bases separated the two germline ends. CDR3 length: 14 amino acids. Germline-derived CDR1 and CDR2 are MGHRA and YSYEKL. The CDR3 nucleotides are TGCGCCAGCAGCCAATACGACACGACGCGGCCCCAGCATTTT. This codes for CASSQYDTTRPQHF.

The V gene is TRBV7-4, the J gene TRBJ1-5, with D perhaps TRBD1 (6 bases). The ends were cut back, 5 bases at V and 2 bases at J, with 19 bases in the middle. Germline CDR1 reads SGHVT; CDR2 reads SQSDAQ. The CDR3 is made up of 17 amino acids. CDR3 DNA: TGTGCCAGCAGCCTGGGGGCCCGATCCGAGGGCAATCAGCCCCAGCATTTT. This gives the protein CASSLGARSEGNQPQHF.

The chain carries TRBV15 and TRBJ1-6; D is undetermined. The CDR3 is 12 amino acids. V was clipped by 6 bases and J by 8 bases, with 8 bases between them. CDR1 and CDR2 (germline): LNHNV, YYDKDF (reference sequence). CDR3 nucleotides: TGTGCCACCAGGACTTGGCATTCACCCCTCCACTTT. Translated: CATRTWHSPLHF.